This TCR beta chain derives from a study of shared clonotypes between healthy human individuals. Turning to the study itself: Participating donors consisted of two women and a few men aged 18 to 49. Used for every donor were three CD4 naive, three CD4 memory, two CD8 naive and one CD8 memory plate.

Trimming removed 5 bases from V and 6 bases from J; junction bases left unmatched: 4. The V gene's germline CDR1 is SNHLY and CDR2 FYNNEI. This CDR3 spans 14 amino acids. Method: immunoSEQ multiplex PCR; TCRdb's copy keeps in-frame clones and lacks some. The sample has approximately 2,300,000 clones, less than 95% seen once. This sequence was found in a man aged 18 to 30 in good health. Some clones in this sample may be carry-over from other donors' samples. The sequenced sample was naive CD4+ T cells from PBMCs. Indicated subset: CD45RA+ positively selected. V is TRBV2 and J is TRBJ2-2, with 9 bases lining up with TRBD2. The CDR3 DNA sequence: TGTGCCAGCAGTCTAGGACTAGCGTCCGGGGAGCTGTTTTTT. It codes for CASSLGLASGELFF.